These 21 T cell receptor beta chains came from one sample sequenced in a study of CD8 T cells in ankylosing spondylitis. Regarding the study as a whole: Blood of patients with ankylosing spondylitis appeared to be characterized by a TCR beta motif of several highly homologous variants.

TCRdb passed the 5' RACE reads through MiXCR, listing each CDR3 protein once. The table shows about 800,000 distinct CDR3 sequences, with roughly 10% occurring only once. These receptors lack a known antigen. The sequencing sample was made of blood, either unsorted or a sorted T cell fraction (not recorded which). Source of these receptors: a male donor with ankylosing spondylitis.

V usage is TRBV25-1 and J usage is TRBJ2-3; 11 nucleotides line up with TRBD2. Trimming took 3 bases from V and 4 from J; bases not matched to a gene: 6. Germline loops: CDR1 MGHDK, CDR2 SYGVNS. The CDR3 consists of 16 residues. The CDR3 nucleotides are TGTGCCAGCAGTGAGCCGATACTAGCGGGGGCAGATACGCAGTATTTT. Protein product: CASSEPILAGADTQYF.

This sequence joins TRBV5-1 and TRBJ1-4; D is undetermined. V was clipped by 4 bases and J by 0 bases, with 13 bases between them. CDR3 size: 16 residues. CDR1 and CDR2 (germline): SGHRS, YFSETQ. CDR3 amino acids: CASSNGMVATNEKLFF. CDR3 nucleotides: TGCGCCAGCAGCAATGGCATGGTTGCAACTAATGAAAAACTGTTTTTT. Complete variable domain (other parts from reference TRBV5-1 and TRBJ1-4): KAGVTQTPRYLIKTRGQQVTLSCSPISGHRSVSWYQQTPGQGLQFLFEYFSETQRNKGNFPGRFSGRQFSNSRSEMNVSTLELGDSALYLCASSNGMVATNEKLFFGSGTQLSVL.

This clonotype appeared a single time. The V call is TRBV12-3 or TRBV12-4, the J call TRBJ2-3, with 7 bases matching TRBD2. This CDR3 contains 17 residues. J lost 0 bases, V lost 2 bases, and 8 bases had no gene match. CDR3 amino acids: CASSLFGGSLSTDTQYF. The CDR3 DNA sequence: TGTGCCAGCAGTTTATTCGGCGGGAGCTTGAGCACAGATACGCAGTATTTT.

This clonotype has ten or more counts. The rearrangement uses TRBV20-1 and TRBJ2-1; D may be TRBD2 (6 bases). CDR3 length equals 17 residues. Germline assignment: CDR1 DFQATT and CDR2 SNEGSKA (reference sequence). V shed 0 bases and J shed 0 bases, with 15 bases lying between them. The CDR3, as DNA: TGCAGTGCTAGAGATCCCGTCGCGGGGAGCTCCTACAATGAGCAGTTCTTC. It codes for CSARDPVAGSSYNEQFF.

In its sample, this clonotype was seen a few times. The chain has TRBV7-2 and TRBJ1-2, with 10 bases fitting TRBD1. Germline loops: CDR1 SGHTA, CDR2 FQGNSA. V was clipped by 1 base and J by 3 bases; unmatched bases: 5. The CDR3 length is 16 residues. The CDR3 sequence is CASSLGGTGEYYGYTF. The CDR3, as DNA: TGTGCCAGCAGCTTAGGGGGGACAGGGGAGTACTATGGCTACACCTTC.

This clonotype was observed many times. The rearrangement uses TRBV7-2 and TRBJ1-2; D unclear. Germline V lookup: CDR1 SGHTA, CDR2 FQGNSA. V lost 1 base to trimming and J lost 2 bases, with 8 bases between them. The CDR3 extends over 14 amino acids. CDR3 sequence (DNA): TGTGCCAGCAGCTTAGTTTCGGAAAACTATGGCTACACCTTC. Translating it yields CASSLVSENYGYTF.

The chain joins TRBV7-2 to TRBJ2-3; D is perhaps TRBD2 (6 bases). The germline V gene has CDR1 SGHTA and CDR2 FQGNSA. Trimming removed 5 bases from V and 2 bases from J, with 17 bases in between. CDR3 length: 16 amino acids. The CDR3 DNA reads as TGTGCCAGCAGCCCCGTGGCGGGAACGTACACAGATACGCAGTATTTT. This codes for CASSPVAGTYTDTQYF.

This clonotype was detected only a few times. This chain links TRBV20-1 with TRBJ1-6; D gene ambiguous. From germline, CDR1 is DFQATT and CDR2 SNEGSKA (reference sequence). Trimming cost V 4 bases and J 4 bases, with 11 bases left between them. The CDR3 extends over 14 amino acids. This chain's CDR3 is CSATRTGYNSPLHF. The DNA for the CDR3 is TGCAGTGCTACCCGGACGGGTTATAATTCACCCCTCCACTTT.

This clonotype was picked up many times. V usage is TRBV5-1 and J usage is TRBJ2-1, with a weak D call TRBD2 (5 bases). Trimming took 2 bases from V and 7 from J, leaving 16 bases between them. The germline V gene encodes CDR1 SGHRS and CDR2 YFSETQ. The CDR3 covers 15 residues. The DNA of the CDR3 is TGCGCCAGCAGCTTTAGCGTTGGGGATGTGAATGAGCAGTTCTTC. Translation gives CASSFSVGDVNEQFF.

This clonotype showed up many times. The junction departs from the called germline gene at one end, perhaps through a read error. The chain combines TRBV12-3 or TRBV12-4 with TRBJ2-7; 11 bases are shared with TRBD2. This CDR3 region has 15 residues. CDR3 coding DNA: TGTGCCAGCAGCTTAGCGGGAGGGCCTATCTACGAGCAGTACTTC. It codes for CASSLAGGPIYEQYF.

This clonotype has just a few counts. The CDR3 here is CASSVDSGAGWETQYF. CDR3 coding DNA: TGTGCCAGCAGCGTAGATTCGGGCGCCGGTTGGGAGACCCAGTACTTC. The rearrangement uses TRBV9 and TRBJ2-5; D is uncertain. Germline CDR1 is SGDLS and CDR2 is YYNGEE. The V gene lost 0 bases and the J gene lost 5 bases, with 17 bases spanning the gap. This CDR3 spans 16 amino acids.

This clonotype was found a few times. V is TRBV29-1 and J is TRBJ2-7; 9 bases agree with TRBD1. CDR3 length: 13 amino acids. The ends lost 4 bases at V and 4 bases at J; junction bases unmatched: 5. Germline CDR1 is SQVTM and CDR2 is ANQGSEA. CDR3 residues: CSVAGTGTYEQYF. The CDR3 DNA follows: TGCAGCGTTGCCGGGACAGGGACGTACGAGCAGTACTTC.

The CDR3: CASSQDLGQLPLGGYTF. The CDR3 DNA sequence: TGTGCCAGCAGCCAAGATTTGGGACAGTTACCGCTTGGGGGCTACACCTTC. The chain uses TRBV4-2 and TRBJ1-2; 7 bases are shared with TRBD1. The CDR3 spans 17 residues. CDR1 is LGHNA, CDR2 YNFKEQ, per germline. Losses at the gene ends were 0 bases for V and 8 bases for J; bases not matched to a gene: 15.

This clonotype showed up just a few times. The chain links TRBV7-2 to TRBJ1-4; 12 bases map to TRBD1. This CDR3 spans 15 amino acids. V lost 3 bases, J lost 10 bases, and 6 bases stayed unmatched. Germline CDR1 is SGHTA and CDR2 is FQGNSA. CDR3 coding DNA: TGTGCCAGCAGCTTCTCCGGGACAGGGGGCCGAAAACTGTTTTTT. Protein sequence: CASSFSGTGGRKLFF. Drawing the rest from reference TRBV7-2 and TRBJ1-4, the complete variable domain is GAGVSQSPSNKVTEKGKDVELRCDPISGHTALYWYRQSLGQGLEFLIYFQGNSAPDKSGLPSDRFSAERTGGSVSTLTIQRTQQEDSAVYLCASSFSGTGGRKLFFGSGTQLSVL.

This chain joins TRBV5-4 and TRBJ2-7; D may correspond to TRBD1 or TRBD2 (5 bases each). V was trimmed by 2 bases and J by 4 bases, leaving 13 bases between them. The CDR3 has 14 amino acids. Germline loops: CDR1 SGHNT, CDR2 YYREEE (reference sequence). The CDR3 DNA reads as TGTGCCAGCAGCTTAAGGCAGGGACGGTACGAGCAGTACTTC. It translates to CASSLRQGRYEQYF.

This clonotype was seen many times. V is TRBV4-2 and J is TRBJ2-3; D gene ambiguous. Germline loops: CDR1 LGHNA, CDR2 YNFKEQ. V gave up 0 bases and J gave up 3 bases, with 1 base separating them. The CDR3 loop spans 12 amino acids. The CDR3 protein is CASSQETDTQYF. The CDR3 DNA reads as TGTGCCAGCAGCCAAGAAACAGATACGCAGTATTTT.

V gene TRBV20-1 combines with J gene TRBJ1-2; D is unclear. Per germline, CDR1 DFQATT and CDR2 SNEGSKA (reference sequence). The CDR3 totals 13 residues. V lost 0 bases to trimming and J lost 2 bases, with 7 bases between them. The CDR3 spells CSARERENYGYTF. The CDR3 DNA is TGCAGTGCTAGAGAAAGAGAGAACTATGGCTACACCTTC.

This clonotype was counted many times. The genes are TRBV20-1 and TRBJ1-1, with TRBD1 as a possible D gene (5 bases). The germline V gene encodes CDR1 DFQATT and CDR2 SNEGSKA (reference sequence). V was clipped by 1 base and J by 5 bases, with 11 bases between them. This CDR3 comprises 13 residues. In DNA, the CDR3 is TGCAGTGCTAGAGTACCGGGGGGGACTGAAGCTTTCTTT. Protein: CSARVPGGTEAFF.

This clonotype has more than one count but fewer than ten. The rearrangement joins TRBV4-3 to TRBJ2-5; no reliable D call. The CDR3 loop spans 14 amino acids. V was trimmed by 0 bases and J by 2 bases, leaving 7 bases between them. Germline values: CDR1 LGHNA, CDR2 YSLEER. For the CDR3, the DNA is TGCGCCAGCAGCCAAGAGGGTCGACAAGAGACCCAGTACTTC. This encodes CASSQEGRQETQYF.

The chain is built from TRBV20-1 and TRBJ2-3; D gene uncertain. The CDR3 has 14 amino acids. The germline V and J ends were trimmed by 5 bases and 1 base, with 13 bases remaining between them. In germline, CDR1 is DFQATT, CDR2 SNEGSKA (reference sequence). This CDR3 is CSALDPWGTDTQYF. The CDR3 bases are TGCAGTGCTCTTGACCCGTGGGGCACAGATACGCAGTATTTT.

J is TRBJ1-2 and V is TRBV6-5; 8 bases align to TRBD1. CDR1 is MNHEY, CDR2 SVGAGI, per germline. This CDR3 has 13 residues. J was trimmed by 8 bases and V by 2 bases; bases with no gene match: 4. The CDR3 loop reads CASSYAGGEGYTF. CDR3 in DNA: TGTGCCAGCAGTTACGCAGGGGGCGAGGGCTACACCTTC.